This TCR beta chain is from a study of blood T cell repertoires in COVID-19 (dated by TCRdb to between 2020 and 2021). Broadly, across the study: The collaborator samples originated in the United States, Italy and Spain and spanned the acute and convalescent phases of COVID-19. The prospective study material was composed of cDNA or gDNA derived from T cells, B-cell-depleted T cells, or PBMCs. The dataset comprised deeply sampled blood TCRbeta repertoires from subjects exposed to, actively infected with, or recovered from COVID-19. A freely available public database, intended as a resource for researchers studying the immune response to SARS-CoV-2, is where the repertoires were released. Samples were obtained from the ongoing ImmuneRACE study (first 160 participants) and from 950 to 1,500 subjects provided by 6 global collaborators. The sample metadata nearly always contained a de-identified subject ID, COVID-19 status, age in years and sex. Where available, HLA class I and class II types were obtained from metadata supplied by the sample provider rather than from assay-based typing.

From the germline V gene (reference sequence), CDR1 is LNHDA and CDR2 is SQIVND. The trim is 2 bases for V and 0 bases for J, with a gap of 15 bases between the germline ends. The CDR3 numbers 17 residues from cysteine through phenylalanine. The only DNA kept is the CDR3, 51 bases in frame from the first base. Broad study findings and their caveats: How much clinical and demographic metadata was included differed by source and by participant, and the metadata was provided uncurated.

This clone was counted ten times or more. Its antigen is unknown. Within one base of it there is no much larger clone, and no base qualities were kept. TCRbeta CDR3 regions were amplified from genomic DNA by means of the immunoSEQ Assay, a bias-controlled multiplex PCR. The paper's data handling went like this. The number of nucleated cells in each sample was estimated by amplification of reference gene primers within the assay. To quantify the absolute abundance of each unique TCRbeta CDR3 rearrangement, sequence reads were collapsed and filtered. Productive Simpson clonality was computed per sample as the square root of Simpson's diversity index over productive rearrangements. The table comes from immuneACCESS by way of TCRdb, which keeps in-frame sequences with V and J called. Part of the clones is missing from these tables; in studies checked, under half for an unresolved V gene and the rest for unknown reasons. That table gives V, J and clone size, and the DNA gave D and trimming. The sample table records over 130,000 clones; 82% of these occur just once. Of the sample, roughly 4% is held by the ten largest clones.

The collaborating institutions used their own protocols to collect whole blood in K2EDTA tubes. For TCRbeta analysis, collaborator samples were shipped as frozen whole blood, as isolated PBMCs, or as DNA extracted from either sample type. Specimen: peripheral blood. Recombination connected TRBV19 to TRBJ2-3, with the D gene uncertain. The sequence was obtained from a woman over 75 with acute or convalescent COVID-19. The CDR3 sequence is CASSIQGLRVSTDTQYF. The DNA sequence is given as TGTGCCAGTAGTATACAAGGCCTACGGGTTAGCACAGATACGCAGTATTTT.